This T cell receptor (beta chain) was documented in a study of T cell repertoires in cytomegalovirus infection. The wider study: Indicated by public TCR beta signatures were CMV infection and matching HLA type.

TCRdb recomputed calls from the reads with MiXCR, one row per CDR3 protein. Of roughly 220,000 distinct CDR3 sequences listed, 38% are singletons. The study's findings and limits: HLA-C-restricted TCR beta clonotypes specific for CMV led the ex vivo response. Cumulative frequency of public TCR beta families picked out carriers of CMV plus the relevant HLA.

The trim removed 3 bases at V and 7 bases at J, leaving 6 bases unmatched. The germline gives CDR1 SGHTA, CDR2 FQGNSA. This CDR3 is 16 amino acids long. Ten or more counts support this clonotype. The antigen remains undetermined. This sequence originates from a human donor in good health (CMV status not recorded). Some clones in this sample may be carry-over from other donors' samples. The chain links TRBV7-2 to TRBJ2-2; 12 bases fit TRBD2. The sequencing here drew on CD8+ T cells from cultured PBMCs, taken from culture after CMV antigen stimulation. For the CDR3, the DNA is TGTGCCAGCAGCTTGGTACTAGCGGGAGGCCACGGGGAGCTGTTTTTT. Residues: CASSLVLAGGHGELFF.